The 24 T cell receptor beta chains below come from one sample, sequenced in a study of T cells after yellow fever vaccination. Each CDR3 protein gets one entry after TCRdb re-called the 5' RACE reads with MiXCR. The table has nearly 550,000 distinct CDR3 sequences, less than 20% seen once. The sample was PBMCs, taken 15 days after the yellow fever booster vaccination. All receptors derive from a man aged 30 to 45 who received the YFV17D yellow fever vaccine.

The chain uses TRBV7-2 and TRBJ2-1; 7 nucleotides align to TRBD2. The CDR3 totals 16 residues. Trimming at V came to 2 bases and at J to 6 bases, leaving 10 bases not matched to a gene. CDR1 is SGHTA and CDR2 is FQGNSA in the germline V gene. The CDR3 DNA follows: TGTGCCAGCAGCTTAATAGCAGGCGGGAGTGGCAATGAGCAGTTCTTC. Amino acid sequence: CASSLIAGGSGNEQFF.

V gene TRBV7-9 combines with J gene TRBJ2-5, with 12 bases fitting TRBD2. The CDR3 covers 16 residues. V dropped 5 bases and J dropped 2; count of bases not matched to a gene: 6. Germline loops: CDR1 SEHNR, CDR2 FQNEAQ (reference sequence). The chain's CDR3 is CASSPLAGGPQETQYF. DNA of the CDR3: TGTGCCAGCAGCCCGCTAGCGGGAGGGCCTCAAGAGACCCAGTACTTC.

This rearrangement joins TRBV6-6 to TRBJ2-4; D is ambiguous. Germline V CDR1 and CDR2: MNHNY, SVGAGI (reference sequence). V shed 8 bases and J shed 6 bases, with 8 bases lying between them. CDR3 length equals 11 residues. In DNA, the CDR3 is TGTGCCAGCTTGATAAGAAACATTCAGTACTTC. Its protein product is CASLIRNIQYF.

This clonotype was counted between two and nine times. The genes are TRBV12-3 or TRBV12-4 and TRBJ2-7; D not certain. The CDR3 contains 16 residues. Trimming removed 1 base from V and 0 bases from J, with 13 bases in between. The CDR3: CASSLGPTRSSYEQYF. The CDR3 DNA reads TGTGCCAGCAGTTTAGGTCCCACGAGGAGCTCCTACGAGCAGTACTTC.

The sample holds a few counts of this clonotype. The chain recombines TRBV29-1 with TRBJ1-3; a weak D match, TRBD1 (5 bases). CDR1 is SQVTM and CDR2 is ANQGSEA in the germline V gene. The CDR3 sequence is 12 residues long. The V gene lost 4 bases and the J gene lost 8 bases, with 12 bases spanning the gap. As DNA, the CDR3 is TGCAGCGTTGGACAGCCTCAGGACACCATATATTTT. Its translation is CSVGQPQDTIYF.

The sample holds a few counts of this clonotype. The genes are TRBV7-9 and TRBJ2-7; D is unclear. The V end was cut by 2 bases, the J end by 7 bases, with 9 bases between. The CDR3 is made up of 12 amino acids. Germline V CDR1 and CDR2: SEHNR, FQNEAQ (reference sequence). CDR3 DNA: TGTGCCAGCAGCTTACTAAAGACTGAGCAGTACTTC. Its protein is CASSLLKTEQYF.

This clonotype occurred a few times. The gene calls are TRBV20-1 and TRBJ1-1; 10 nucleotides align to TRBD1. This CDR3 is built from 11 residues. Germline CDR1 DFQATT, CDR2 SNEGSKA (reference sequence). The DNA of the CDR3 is TGCAGCGGACAGGGGGACGGTGAAGCTTTCTTT. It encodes CSGQGDGEAFF.

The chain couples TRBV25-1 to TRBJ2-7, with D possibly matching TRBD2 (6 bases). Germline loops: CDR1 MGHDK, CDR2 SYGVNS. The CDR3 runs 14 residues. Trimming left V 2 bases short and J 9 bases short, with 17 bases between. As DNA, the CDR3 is TGTGCCAGCAGTGAACAGGGAGGAGCGGCCAGGCAGTACTTC. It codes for CASSEQGGAARQYF.

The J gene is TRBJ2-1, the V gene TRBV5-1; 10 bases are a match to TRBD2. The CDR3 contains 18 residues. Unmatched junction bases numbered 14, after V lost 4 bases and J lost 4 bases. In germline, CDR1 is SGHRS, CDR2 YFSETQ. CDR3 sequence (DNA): TGCGCCAGCAGCGCGCCCGCTAGCGGGAGCTACCGATACAATGAGCAGTTCTTC. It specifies CASSAPASGSYRYNEQFF. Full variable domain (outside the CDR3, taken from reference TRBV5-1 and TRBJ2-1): KAGVTQTPRYLIKTRGQQVTLSCSPISGHRSVSWYQQTPGQGLQFLFEYFSETQRNKGNFPGRFSGRQFSNSRSEMNVSTLELGDSALYLCASSAPASGSYRYNEQFFGPGTRLTVL.

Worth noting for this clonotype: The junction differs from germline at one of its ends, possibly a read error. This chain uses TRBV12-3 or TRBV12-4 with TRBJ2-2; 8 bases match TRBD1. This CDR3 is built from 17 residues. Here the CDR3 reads CASSSRMRTGNPGELFF. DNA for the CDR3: TGTGCCAGCAGTTCACGGATGAGGACAGGGAACCCCGGGGAGCTGTTTTTT.

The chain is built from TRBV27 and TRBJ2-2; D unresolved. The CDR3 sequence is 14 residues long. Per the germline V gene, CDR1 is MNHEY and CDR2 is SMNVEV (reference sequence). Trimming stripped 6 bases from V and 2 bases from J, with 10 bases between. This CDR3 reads CASSVIGNTGELFF. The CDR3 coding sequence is TGTGCCAGCAGCGTCATCGGTAACACCGGGGAGCTGTTTTTT.

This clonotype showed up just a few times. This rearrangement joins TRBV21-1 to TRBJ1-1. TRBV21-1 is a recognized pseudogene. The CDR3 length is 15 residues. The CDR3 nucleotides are TGTGCCAGCAGCCTGCCAAGGACCCTAAACACTGAAGCTTTCTTT. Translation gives CASSLPRTLNTEAFF.

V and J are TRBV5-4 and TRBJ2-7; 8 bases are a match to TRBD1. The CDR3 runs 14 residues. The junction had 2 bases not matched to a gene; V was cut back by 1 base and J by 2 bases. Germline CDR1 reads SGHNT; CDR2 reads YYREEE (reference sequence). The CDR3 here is CASSLKQGAYEQYF. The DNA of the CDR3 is TGTGCCAGCAGCTTGAAACAGGGGGCCTACGAGCAGTACTTC.

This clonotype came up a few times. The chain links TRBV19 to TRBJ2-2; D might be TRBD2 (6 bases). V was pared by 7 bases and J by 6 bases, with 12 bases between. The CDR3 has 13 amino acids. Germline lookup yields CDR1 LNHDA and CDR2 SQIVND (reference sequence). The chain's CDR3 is CASTLGGAGELFF. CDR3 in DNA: TGTGCCAGTACCCTGGGGGGTGCCGGGGAGCTGTTTTTT.

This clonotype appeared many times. Here the CDR3 DNA reads TGTGCCAGCAGTGTCTCCTACAATGAGCAGTTCTTC. It is translated as CASSVSYNEQFF. This chain links TRBV25-1 with TRBJ2-1; D uncertain. This CDR3 comprises 12 residues. The germline CDR1 and CDR2 sequences are MGHDK and SYGVNS. The germline V and J ends were trimmed by 4 bases and 0 bases, with 1 base remaining between them.

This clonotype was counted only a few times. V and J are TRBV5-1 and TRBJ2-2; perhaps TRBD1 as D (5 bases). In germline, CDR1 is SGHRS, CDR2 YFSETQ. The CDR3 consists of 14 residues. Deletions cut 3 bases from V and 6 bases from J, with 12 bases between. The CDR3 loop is CASSWTETAGELFF. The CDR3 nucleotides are TGCGCCAGCAGCTGGACGGAGACAGCCGGGGAGCTGTTTTTT.

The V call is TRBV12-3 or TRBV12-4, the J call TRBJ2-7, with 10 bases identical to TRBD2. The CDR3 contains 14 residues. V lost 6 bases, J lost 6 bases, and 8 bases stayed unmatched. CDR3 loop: CASSYSGRPGEQYF. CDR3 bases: TGTGCCAGCAGCTATAGCGGGAGGCCAGGCGAGCAGTACTTC.

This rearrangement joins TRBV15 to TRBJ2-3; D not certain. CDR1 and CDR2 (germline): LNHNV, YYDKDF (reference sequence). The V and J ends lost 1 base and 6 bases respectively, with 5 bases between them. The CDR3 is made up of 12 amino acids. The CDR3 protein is CATSRVRDTQYF. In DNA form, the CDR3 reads TGTGCCACCAGCAGAGTCCGGGATACGCAGTATTTT.

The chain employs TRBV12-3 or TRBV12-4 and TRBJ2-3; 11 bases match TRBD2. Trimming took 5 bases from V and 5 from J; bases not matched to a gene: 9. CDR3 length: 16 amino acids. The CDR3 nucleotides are TGTGCCAGCAGTATCCATAGCGGGAGGGGTGGAGATACGCAGTATTTT. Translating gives CASSIHSGRGGDTQYF.

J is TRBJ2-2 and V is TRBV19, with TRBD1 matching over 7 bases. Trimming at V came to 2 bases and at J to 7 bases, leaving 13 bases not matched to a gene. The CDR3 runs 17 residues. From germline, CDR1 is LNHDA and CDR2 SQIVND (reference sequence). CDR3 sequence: CASSIKSLSDRVGELFF. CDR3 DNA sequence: TGTGCCAGTAGTATAAAGAGTCTAAGCGACAGGGTCGGGGAGCTGTTTTTT.

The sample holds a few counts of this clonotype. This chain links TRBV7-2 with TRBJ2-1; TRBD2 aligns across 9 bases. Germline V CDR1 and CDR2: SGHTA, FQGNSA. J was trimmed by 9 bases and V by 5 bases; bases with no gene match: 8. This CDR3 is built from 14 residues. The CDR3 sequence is CASSPAGGRREQFF. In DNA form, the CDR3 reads TGTGCCAGCAGCCCGGCGGGAGGGCGTCGTGAGCAGTTCTTC.

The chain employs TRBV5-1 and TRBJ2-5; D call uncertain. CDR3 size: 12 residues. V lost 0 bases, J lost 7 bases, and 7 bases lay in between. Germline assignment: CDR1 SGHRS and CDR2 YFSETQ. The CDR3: CASSLEYPTQYF. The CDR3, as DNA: TGCGCCAGCAGCTTGGAGTATCCGACCCAGTACTTC.

CDR3 protein: CASRPGDAGDTQYF. The DNA for the CDR3 is TGTGCCAGCAGACCCGGGGACGCTGGAGATACGCAGTATTTT. The chain uses TRBV6-1 and TRBJ2-3; D tentatively fits TRBD1 or TRBD2 (5 bases each). V lost 6 bases to trimming and J lost 5 bases, with 15 bases between them. The CDR3 runs to 14 residues. CDR1 MNHNS and CDR2 SASEGT come from the germline V gene.

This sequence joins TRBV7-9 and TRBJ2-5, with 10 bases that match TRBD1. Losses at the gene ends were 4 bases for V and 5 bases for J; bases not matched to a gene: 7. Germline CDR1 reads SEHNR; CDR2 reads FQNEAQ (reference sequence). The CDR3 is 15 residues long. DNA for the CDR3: TGTGCCAGCAGCTGGGGACAGGGGACTCAGGAGACCCAGTACTTC. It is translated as CASSWGQGTQETQYF.